This TCR beta chain comes out of a study of blood T cell repertoires in COVID-19 (TCRdb year 2020). Broadly, across the study: Samples covering the acute and convalescent phases of COVID-19 were provided by collaborators in the United States, Italy and Spain. The dataset comprised deeply sampled blood TCRbeta repertoires from subjects exposed to, actively infected with, or recovered from COVID-19. Nearly every sample came with metadata listing a de-identified subject ID, COVID-19 status, age in years and sex. The samples were drawn from two sources: the first 160 participants of the ongoing ImmuneRACE study, and about 1,300 subjects contributed by 6 global collaborators. A freely available public database, intended as a resource for researchers studying the immune response to SARS-CoV-2, is where the repertoires were released. The prospective study material was composed of cDNA or gDNA derived from T cells, B-cell-depleted T cells, or PBMCs. Where available, HLA class I and class II types were taken from metadata supplied by the sample provider and were not determined by assay-based typing.

TCRbeta CDR3 regions were amplified from genomic DNA by means of the immunoSEQ Assay, a bias-controlled multiplex PCR. Processing in the source paper ran as follows. Within the assay, amplification of reference gene primers was used to estimate how many nucleated cells each sample contained. To quantify the absolute abundance of each unique TCRbeta CDR3 rearrangement, sequence reads were collapsed and filtered. For each sample, productive Simpson clonality was calculated by taking the square root of Simpson's diversity index across productive rearrangements. TCRdb mirrors the immuneACCESS table, restricted to in-frame sequences. Some clones are absent from its copies; in checked studies, under half trace to an unresolved V gene, and the reason for the others is unknown. D and trimming were read from the DNA, whereas the V and J calls and clone size are those reported in that table. The sample table records 200,000 to 250,000 clones; around nine tenths of these occur just once. Roughly 3.7% of the sample is taken by the ten largest.

Participants in the prospective study were enrolled through a virtual design, were aged 18 to 89 years, and lived in 24 United States geographic areas. In the prospective study, cohorts were assigned on the basis of participant-reported clinical history obtained from a screening survey and a study questionnaire. Exposed participants were defined as having been in contact with someone with a PCR-confirmed or clinician-diagnosed COVID-19 case within 2 weeks of study entry. In the prospective study, whole blood, serum and a nasopharyngeal or oropharyngeal swab were collected from each participant by mobile phlebotomists. Over a 2-month period, participants in the prospective study had the option of providing additional blood draws and questionnaires. Before DNA extraction, prospective study blood samples were shipped either frozen or at room temperature. What the authors observed across the whole study: How much clinical and demographic metadata was included differed by source and by participant, and the metadata was provided uncurated.

In the germline V gene (reference sequence), CDR1 corresponds to SEHNR and CDR2 to FQNEAQ. The CDR3 spans 18 residues, from the cysteine through the phenylalanine. This entry keeps only the CDR3 DNA: 54 bases, framed from base 1. Clipping removes 4 bases from V and 0 bases from J, with 8 as the unmatched junction base count. In its sample, this clone was seen once. Its recognized antigen is unknown. No qualities accompany the bases; no much larger clone lies one base away. The chain uses TRBV7-9 and TRBJ2-3, and TRBD2 matches 12 of the central bases. Specimen: PBMCs or T cells enriched from blood (not recorded which). This TCR was sampled from a woman aged 25 to 39 who had been exposed to COVID-19. The CDR3 protein: CASSSGTSGYPSTDTQYF. In nucleotide form, the sequence is TGTGCCAGCAGCTCCGGGACTAGCGGGTATCCTAGCACAGATACGCAGTATTTT.